The present T cell receptor beta chain was sequenced within a study of T cell clonality in common variable immunodeficiency. Overall study findings and caveats: In common variable immunodeficiency, TCR beta chains reportedly carried fewer deletions and N-nucleotide insertions. CVID subjects shared fewer TCRbeta clones than healthy controls did.

The germline V gene encodes CDR1 SNHLY and CDR2 FYNNEI. V lost 6 bases and J 6 bases, leaving 14 bases between the germline ends. The CDR3 spans 14 residues. Clones were sequenced by immunoSEQ multiplex PCR, and TCRdb holds only the in-frame ones, with some missing. This sample comprises about 26,000 clones, none seen once only. Patients and controls were mostly of Caucasian heritage. This clone appeared many times. Its antigen is unknown. The read finishes 3 residues shy of the CDR3 end, and the germline J gene is used to complete it. The clonotype was recovered from a human donor with common variable immunodeficiency. The rearrangement joins TRBV2 to TRBJ1-4; D is perhaps TRBD1 (5 bases). What was sequenced was peripheral blood mononuclear cells. The CDR3 reads CASRFGGAYEKLFF. CDR3 DNA, as far as it was read: TGTGCCAGCAGGTTCGGGGGAGCATATGAAAAA.